This TCR beta chain was profiled in a study of persistence of HIV-infected CD4 T cells (dated by TCRdb to the early 2020s). About the study as a whole: Suppressive ART had been received by participants for a median of roughly eight years. Apart from a couple of participants who underwent leukapheresis at a single time point, peripheral blood samples of up to 180 mL were collected from participants at multiple time points. The study isolated CMV- and HIV-1 Gag-responding CD4+ T cells from ART-treated individuals to examine antigen-driven clonal expansion of HIV-1-infected cells. Proviral sequencing was used to assess clonality among infected cells, whereas TCRbeta sequencing gauged the clonality of all cells within each sorted population. For the TCR cluster analysis across participants, fewer than ten participants were included for CMV and about 7 participants for Gag. On the study overall, not on this receptor specifically: Only a small number of individuals took part in the study, and the range of antigens tested was limited. Antigen-responding cells were enriched for degenerate expanded CDR3beta sequences, which suggests convergent selection of CD4+ responses to CMV and Gag. Significantly lower TCRbeta richness was observed in CMV- and Gag-responding cells than in anti-CD3/anti-CD28-responding cells, and higher oligoclonality was observed in CMV-responding cells than in CD3/CD28-stimulated and Gag-responding cells. A correlation was observed between TCR oligoclonality and proviral oligoclonality within the same sorted populations. Bulk TCR analyses could not be limited to the rare CMV-responding cells that actually contained HIV-1 proviruses.

In light of the paper, this sample's treatment or condition label describes: suppressive antiretroviral therapy. A pool of overlapping 15-mer peptides from HIV-1 Gag, at 1 ug per peptide per mL, was used to stimulate the cells. Responding CD4+ T cells were sorted on the basis of upregulation of both CD40 ligand and CD69. HIV-1-infected adults in whom suppressive ART had been started during chronic infection were enrolled as participants. Plasma HIV-1 RNA had been undetectable (below 50 copies/mL) in participants for at least 4 years. To be included, participants needed a CD4+ T cell count above 400 cells/uL and a positive CMV serology. Before stimulation, PBMCs were isolated using density centrifugation and then depleted of CD8+ T cells. For about 20 hours, CD8-depleted PBMCs were stimulated with anti-CD28/CD49d costimulation, a CD40-blocking antibody, and enfuvirtide, which was added to prevent new infections. Cell sorting was done on a Beckman Coulter MoFlo Legacy or XDP sorter, and dead cells were excluded with propidium iodide. Genomic DNA was extracted with the QIAamp DNA Mini Kit for samples above one million cells, otherwise with the Quick-DNA Microprep Kit.

The immunoSEQ hsTCRB assay version 4 in survey mode was used to sequence TCRbeta repertoires from genomic DNA. For TCRbeta sequencing, genomic DNA was diluted to approximately 9.9 ng/uL, and up to 1 ug was used per sample. On the study's bioinformatics: TCRbeta data analysis was done in ImmunoSeq Analyzer 3.0, and diversity was calculated on productive nucleotide rearrangements. Using the Immunarch R package, the improved Chao index served to estimate lower-bound TCR diversity and the Gini coefficient served to estimate clonality. Different nucleotide rearrangements encoding the same CDR3beta amino acid sequence were treated as distinct clonotypes. TCRbeta sequences significantly enriched in antigen-responding cells relative to anti-CD3/anti-CD28-activated cells were identified by differential abundance analysis. GLIPH2 clustered TCRs by predicted peptide-MHC specificity, both within individual participants and across merged participant data sets. TCRdb obtained this table from immuneACCESS and retained in-frame rearrangements with V and J assigned. These tables miss some clones; where compared with another copy, unresolved V genes account for less than half of the shortfall, and the remainder is unexplained. Clone size and the V and J calls come from that table; the DNA yielded D and trimming. This sample holds some 9,200 clones; more than 65% were observed only once. Of the sample, approximately 2% is held by the ten largest clones.

For CDR1 and CDR2, the germline V gene (reference sequence) lists MNHEY and SMNVEV. CDR3 length: 13 amino acids, cysteine to phenylalanine. Kept here is only the CDR3 DNA, which spans 39 bases and is read in frame from base 1. As for this clone: Its binding antigen is unknown. An end of the junction differs from the germline gene, which may be a read error. Within the sample, other DNA sequences also encode this same CDR3.

Sequences were derived from CD4+ T cells sorted from PBMCs after approximately 19-hour stimulation, sampled from a patient who received antiretroviral therapy. The sample's cell subset or site label is to be understood as: CD40L+CD69+ CD4 T cells responding to HIV-1 Gag peptides. This TCR derives from an adult woman with HIV who was CMV-seropositive. The chain is made from TRBV27 and TRBJ2-3, with a tentative D gene TRBD2 over 5 matching bases. The nucleotide sequence reads as follows: TGTGCCAGCAGTTTTGCTAGCACAGATACGCAATATTTT. Protein translation: CASSFASTDTQYF.